This entry concerns a single TCR beta chain. Its antigen is currently unknown. The CDR3 spans 15 residues. Germline V gives CDR1 SGHDN, CDR2 FVKESK. After removal of 4 bases from V and 5 bases from J, the junction contained 6 bases not matched to a gene. The data originate from a study of cytomegalovirus exposure and HLA in healthy donors. With 60 Vbeta and 13 Jbeta primers, the PCR was carried out. The assay was immunoSEQ multiplex PCR, and TCRdb's table has in-frame clones only and misses some. The table shows about 110,000 clones, with 69% occurring only once. Overall study findings and caveats: Three chains linked to CMV were shown in vitro to be specific for CMV antigens. While the bulk of TCR sequences proved rare, some public TCRs turned up in many donors.

This receptor was obtained from a woman in her 70s in good health and CMV-seropositive. Sequenced sample: PBMCs. V gene TRBV14 combines with J gene TRBJ2-1, with 9 bases identical to TRBD1. Here the CDR3 DNA reads TGTGCCAGCAGCCCTCTGGGACAGGGAGACAATGAGCAGTTCTTC. Translated, it gives CASSPLGQGDNEQFF.